The T cell receptor beta chain under discussion was sequenced for a study of CD8 T cells in ankylosing spondylitis. In TCRdb, the 5' RACE reads were re-called with MiXCR into one record per CDR3 protein. This table has roughly 91,000 distinct CDR3 sequences, about 8.5% appearing once. This CDR3 contains 16 residues. CDR1 and CDR2 from the germline V gene are ENHRY and SYGVKD. With 7 bases clipped from V and 3 bases from J, the junction kept 5 bases outside the gene matches. This TCR was recovered from a male donor with ankylosing spondylitis or in good health (not recorded which). Sequenced material: blood, either unsorted or a sorted T cell fraction (not recorded which). This sequence joins TRBV10-3 and TRBJ2-1; 14 bases fit TRBD2. The CDR3 reads CAITPTSGRVYNEQFF. The CDR3, as DNA: TGTGCCATCACCCCGACTAGCGGGAGGGTCTACAATGAGCAGTTCTTC.